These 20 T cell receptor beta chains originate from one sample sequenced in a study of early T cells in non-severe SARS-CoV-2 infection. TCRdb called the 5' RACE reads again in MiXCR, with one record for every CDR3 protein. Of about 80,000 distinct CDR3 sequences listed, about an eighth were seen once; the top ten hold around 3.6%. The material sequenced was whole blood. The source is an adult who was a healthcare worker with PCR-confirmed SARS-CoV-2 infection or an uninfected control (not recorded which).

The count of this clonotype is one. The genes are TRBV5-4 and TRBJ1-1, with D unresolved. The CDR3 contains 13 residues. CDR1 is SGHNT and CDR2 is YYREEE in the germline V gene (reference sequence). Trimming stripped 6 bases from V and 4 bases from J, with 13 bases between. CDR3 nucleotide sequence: TGTGCCAGCACCTCACCCCCGGGCACTGAAGCTTTCTTT. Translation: CASTSPPGTEAFF.

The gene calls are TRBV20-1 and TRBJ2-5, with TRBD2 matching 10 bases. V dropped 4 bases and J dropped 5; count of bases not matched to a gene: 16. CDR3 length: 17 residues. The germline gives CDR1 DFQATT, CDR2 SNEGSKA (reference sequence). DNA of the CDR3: TGCAGTGCTACCAGTTCCTTTCGGACTAGCGGCAGGGAGACCCAGTACTTC. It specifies CSATSSFRTSGRETQYF.

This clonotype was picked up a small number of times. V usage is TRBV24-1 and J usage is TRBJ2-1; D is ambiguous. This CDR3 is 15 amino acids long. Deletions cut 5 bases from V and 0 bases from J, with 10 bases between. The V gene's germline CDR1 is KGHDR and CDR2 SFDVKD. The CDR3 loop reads CATSGFGVSYNEQFF. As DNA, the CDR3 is TGTGCCACCAGTGGGTTTGGGGTCTCCTACAATGAGCAGTTCTTC.

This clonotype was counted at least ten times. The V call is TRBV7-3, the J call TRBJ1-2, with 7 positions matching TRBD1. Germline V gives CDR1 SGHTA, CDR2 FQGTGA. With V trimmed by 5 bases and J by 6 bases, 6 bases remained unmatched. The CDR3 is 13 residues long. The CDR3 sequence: CASSRQGGDGYTF. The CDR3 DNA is TGTGCCAGCAGCCGGCAGGGGGGAGATGGCTACACCTTC.

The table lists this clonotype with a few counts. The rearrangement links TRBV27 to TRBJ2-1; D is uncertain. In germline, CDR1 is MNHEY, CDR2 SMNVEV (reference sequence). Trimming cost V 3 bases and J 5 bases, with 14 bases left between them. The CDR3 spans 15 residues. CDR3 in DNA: TGTGCCAGCAGTTTTCGGCGGCCGTCTCACAATGAGCAGTTCTTC. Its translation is CASSFRRPSHNEQFF.

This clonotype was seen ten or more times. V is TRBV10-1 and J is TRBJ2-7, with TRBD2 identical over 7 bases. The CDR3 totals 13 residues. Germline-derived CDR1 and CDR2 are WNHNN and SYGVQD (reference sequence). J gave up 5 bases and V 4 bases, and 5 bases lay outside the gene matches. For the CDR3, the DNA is TGCGCCAGCAGTGGCGGGAGAACCAACGAGCAGTACTTC. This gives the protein CASSGGRTNEQYF.

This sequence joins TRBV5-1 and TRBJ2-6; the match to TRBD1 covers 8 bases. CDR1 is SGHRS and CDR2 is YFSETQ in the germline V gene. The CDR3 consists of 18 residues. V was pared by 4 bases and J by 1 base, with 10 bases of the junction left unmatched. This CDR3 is CASSLAGTGLSGANVLTF. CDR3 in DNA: TGCGCCAGCAGCCTGGCCGGGACAGGACTATCTGGGGCCAACGTCCTGACTTTC. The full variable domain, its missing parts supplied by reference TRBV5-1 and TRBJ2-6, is KAGVTQTPRYLIKTRGQQVTLSCSPISGHRSVSWYQQTPGQGLQFLFEYFSETQRNKGNFPGRFSGRQFSNSRSEMNVSTLELGDSALYLCASSLAGTGLSGANVLTFGAGSRLTVL.

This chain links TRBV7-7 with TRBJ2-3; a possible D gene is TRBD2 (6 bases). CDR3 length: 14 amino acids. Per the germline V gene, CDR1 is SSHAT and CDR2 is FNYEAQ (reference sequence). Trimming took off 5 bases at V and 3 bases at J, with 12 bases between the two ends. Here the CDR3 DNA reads TGTGCCAGCAGCCCCTTAGGAGGGACAGATACGCAGTATTTT. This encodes CASSPLGGTDTQYF.

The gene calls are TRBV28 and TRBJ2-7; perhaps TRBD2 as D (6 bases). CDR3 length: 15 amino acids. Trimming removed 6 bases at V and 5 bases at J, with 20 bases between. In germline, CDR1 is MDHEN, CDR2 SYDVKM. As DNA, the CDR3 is TGTGCCAGCAGGGCTATGGAAGGAGGGTTCCACGAGCAGTACTTC. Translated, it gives CASRAMEGGFHEQYF. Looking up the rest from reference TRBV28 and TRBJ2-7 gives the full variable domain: DVKVTQSSRYLVKRTGEKVFLECVQDMDHENMFWYRQDPGLGLRLIYFSYDVKMKEKGDIPEGYSVSREKKERFSLILESASTNQTSMYLCASRAMEGGFHEQYFGPGTRLTVT.

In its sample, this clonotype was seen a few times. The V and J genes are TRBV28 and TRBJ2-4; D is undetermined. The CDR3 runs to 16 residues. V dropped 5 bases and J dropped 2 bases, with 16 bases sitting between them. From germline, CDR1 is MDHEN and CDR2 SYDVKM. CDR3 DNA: TGTGCCAGCAGTCCCCCCACCGGGCTCACCAAAAACATTCAGTACTTC. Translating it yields CASSPPTGLTKNIQYF.

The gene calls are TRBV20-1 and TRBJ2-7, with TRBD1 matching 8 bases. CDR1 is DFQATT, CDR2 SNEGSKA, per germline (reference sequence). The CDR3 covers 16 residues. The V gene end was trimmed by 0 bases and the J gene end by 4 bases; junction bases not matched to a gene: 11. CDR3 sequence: CSARDSEQGALYEQYF. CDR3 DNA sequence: TGCAGTGCTAGAGATTCGGAGCAGGGGGCACTTTACGAGCAGTACTTC.

The CDR3 reads CASTGDRWGDGYTF. The CDR3 bases are TGTGCCAGCACCGGAGACAGGTGGGGCGATGGCTACACCTTC. J is TRBJ1-2 and V is TRBV6-1, with TRBD1 as a possible D gene (6 bases). This CDR3 contains 14 residues. The V gene lost 7 bases and the J gene lost 6 bases, with 18 bases spanning the gap. Germline CDR1 MNHNS, CDR2 SASEGT.

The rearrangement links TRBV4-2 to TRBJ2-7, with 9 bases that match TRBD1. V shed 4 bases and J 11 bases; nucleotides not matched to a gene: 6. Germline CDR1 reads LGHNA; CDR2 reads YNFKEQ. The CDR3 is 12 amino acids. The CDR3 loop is CASSPGQGEEYF. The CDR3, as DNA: TGTGCCAGCAGCCCGGGACAGGGAGAAGAGTACTTC.

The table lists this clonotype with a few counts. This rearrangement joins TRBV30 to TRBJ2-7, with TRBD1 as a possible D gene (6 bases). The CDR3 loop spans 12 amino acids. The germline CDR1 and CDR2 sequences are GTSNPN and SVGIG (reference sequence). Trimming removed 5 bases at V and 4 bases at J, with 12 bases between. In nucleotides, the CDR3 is TGTGCCTGGGGGGGCTCGGGGTACGAGCAGTACTTC. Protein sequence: CAWGGSGYEQYF.

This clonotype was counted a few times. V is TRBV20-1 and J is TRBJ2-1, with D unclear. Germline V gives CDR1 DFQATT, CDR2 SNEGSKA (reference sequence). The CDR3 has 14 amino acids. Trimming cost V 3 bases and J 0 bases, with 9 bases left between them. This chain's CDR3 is CSASGKSSYNEQFF. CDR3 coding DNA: TGCAGTGCTAGCGGTAAGAGCTCCTACAATGAGCAGTTCTTC.

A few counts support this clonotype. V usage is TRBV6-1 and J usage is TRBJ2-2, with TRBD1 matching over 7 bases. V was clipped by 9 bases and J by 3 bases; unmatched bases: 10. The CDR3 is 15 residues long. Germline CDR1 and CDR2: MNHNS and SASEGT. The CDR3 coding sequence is TGTGCCAGTCAAGGGGGCGGTGGGGACACCGGGGAGCTGTTTTTT. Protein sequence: CASQGGGGDTGELFF.

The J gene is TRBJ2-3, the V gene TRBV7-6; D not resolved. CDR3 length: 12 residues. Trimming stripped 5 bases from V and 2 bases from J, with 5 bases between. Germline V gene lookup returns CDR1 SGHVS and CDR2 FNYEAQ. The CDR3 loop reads CASSTNTDTQYF. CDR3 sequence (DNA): TGTGCCAGCAGCACGAACACAGATACGCAGTATTTT.

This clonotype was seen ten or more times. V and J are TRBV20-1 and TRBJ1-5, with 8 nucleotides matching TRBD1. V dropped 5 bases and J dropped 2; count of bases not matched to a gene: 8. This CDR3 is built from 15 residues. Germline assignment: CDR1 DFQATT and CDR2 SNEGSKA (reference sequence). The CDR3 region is CSALRRGLGNQPQHF. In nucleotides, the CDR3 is TGCAGTGCTTTACGCAGGGGGCTGGGCAATCAGCCCCAGCATTTT.

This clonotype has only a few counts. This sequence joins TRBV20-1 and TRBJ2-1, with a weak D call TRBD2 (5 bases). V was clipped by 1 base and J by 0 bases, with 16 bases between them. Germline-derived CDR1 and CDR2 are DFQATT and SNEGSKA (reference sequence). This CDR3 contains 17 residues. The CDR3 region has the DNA TGCAGTGCTAGAGCCACCTCGGGAACTCCCTCCTACAATGAGCAGTTCTTC. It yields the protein CSARATSGTPSYNEQFF.

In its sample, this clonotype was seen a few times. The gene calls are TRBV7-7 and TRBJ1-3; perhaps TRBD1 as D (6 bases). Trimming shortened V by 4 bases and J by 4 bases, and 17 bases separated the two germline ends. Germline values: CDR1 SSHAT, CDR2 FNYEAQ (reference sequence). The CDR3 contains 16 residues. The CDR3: CASSSGTPNAGNTIYF. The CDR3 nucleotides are TGTGCCAGCAGCTCTGGGACACCAAATGCGGGAAACACCATATATTTT.